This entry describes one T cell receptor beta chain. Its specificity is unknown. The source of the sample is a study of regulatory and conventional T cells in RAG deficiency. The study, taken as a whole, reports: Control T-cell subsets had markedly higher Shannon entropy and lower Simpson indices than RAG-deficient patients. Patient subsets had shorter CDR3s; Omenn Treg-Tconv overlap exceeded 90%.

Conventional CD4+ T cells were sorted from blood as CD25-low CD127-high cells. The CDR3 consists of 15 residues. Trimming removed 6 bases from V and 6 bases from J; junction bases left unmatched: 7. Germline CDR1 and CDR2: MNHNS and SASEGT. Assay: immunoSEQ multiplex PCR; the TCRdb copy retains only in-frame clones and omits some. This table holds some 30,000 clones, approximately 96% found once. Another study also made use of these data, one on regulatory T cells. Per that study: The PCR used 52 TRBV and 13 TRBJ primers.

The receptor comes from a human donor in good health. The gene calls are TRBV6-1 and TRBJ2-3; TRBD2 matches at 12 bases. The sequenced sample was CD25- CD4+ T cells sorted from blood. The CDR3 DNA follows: TGTGCCAGCAGCCCGGGACTAGCGGGTCTGGATACGCAGTATTTT. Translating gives CASSPGLAGLDTQYF.